This TCR beta chain comes out of a study of T cell responses to AZD1222 COVID-19 vaccine. General study results and limits: Vaccine-associated CD4 TCRs spanned spike, dominant at 160-218 and 743-854. Of the AZD1222 recipients, only six were seropositive at baseline.

This CDR3 has 19 residues. V was clipped by 5 bases and J by 4 bases, with 26 bases between them. The V gene's germline CDR1 is SGHTA and CDR2 FQGTGA. Regarding this clone: Its antigen is not known.

Produced via immunoSEQ multiplex PCR; TCRdb's table is partial and in-frame only. Of about 100,000 clones listed, more than 90% are singletons. This chain links TRBV7-3 with TRBJ2-2; D perhaps matches TRBD1 (7 bases). The source of this sequence is an adult in good health. The sequences come from peripheral blood, collected on day 0 of AZD1222 vaccination. The CDR3 DNA is TGTGCCAGCAGCCGACGACAGGGCCCCGGGCAGGAGGGCACCGGGGAGCTGTTTTTT. Amino acid sequence: CASSRRQGPGQEGTGELFF.